The rows below give T cell receptor beta chains drawn from one sample of a study of blood T cells in healthy people across ages. TCRdb analysed the 5' RACE reads with MiXCR anew, one entry per CDR3 protein. The table shows hundreds of thousands of distinct CDR3 sequences, with more than 50% occurring only once. Sequenced sample: blood. These receptors came from a man aged 35-49 years in good health. CDR3s include the opening cysteine and the closing phenylalanine or tryptophan. The D gene is left open where the match is weak. Size values are once, few and many counts, or a class for expanded clones, and some rows have none.

CDR3 DNA: TGTGCCAGCACCGATAGGCTGGAGGGGATCACAGATACGCAGTATTTT
CDR3 protein: CASTDRLEGITDTQYF
V gene: TRBV27
J gene: TRBJ2-3
clone size: -
D gene: -

CDR3 DNA: TGCGCCAGCAGCTTGGAGTCAGGCCCTCTCCACTTT
CDR3 protein: CASSLESGPLHF
V gene: TRBV5-1
J gene: TRBJ1-6
clone size: -
D gene: -

CDR3 DNA: TGTGCCAGCAGCGACCCATTAGCAGGGGGAGGGGATTACAATGAGCAGTTCTTC
CDR3 protein: CASSDPLAGGGDYNEQFF
V gene: TRBV7-9
J gene: TRBJ2-1
clone size: few
D gene: -

CDR3 DNA: TGCAGTGCTAGAGATGACAGGGTATGGGTCGGGCAGTTCTTC
CDR3 protein: CSARDDRVWVGQFF
V gene: TRBV20-1
J gene: TRBJ2-1
clone size: -
D gene: TRBD1

CDR3 DNA: TGCGCCAGCAGCTTGGAGCGGGGCGCCCAAGAGACCCAGTACTTC
CDR3 protein: CASSLERGAQETQYF
V gene: TRBV5-1
J gene: TRBJ2-5
clone size: -
D gene: TRBD2

CDR3 DNA: TGTGCCAGCAGCTTAGACGGAGGGAGGACCGGGGAGCTGTTTTTT
CDR3 protein: CASSLDGGRTGELFF
V gene: TRBV7-3
J gene: TRBJ2-2
clone size: -
D gene: -

CDR3 DNA: TGTGCCACCAGTGATAATGGCCGGGGGACCCAGTACTTC
CDR3 protein: CATSDNGRGTQYF
V gene: TRBV24-1
J gene: TRBJ2-5
clone size: -
D gene: -

CDR3 DNA: TGTGCCAGCAGCCAAAATACAGGGGGTGTAAGGGAGACCCAGTACTTC
CDR3 protein: CASSQNTGGVRETQYF
V gene: TRBV7-2
J gene: TRBJ2-5
clone size: -
D gene: TRBD1

CDR3 DNA: TGTGCCACCAACAGCGGACGGGGCACTGAAGCTTTCTTT
CDR3 protein: CATNSGRGTEAFF
V gene: TRBV24-1
J gene: TRBJ1-1
clone size: -
D gene: -

CDR3 DNA: TGCAGTGCTAGAGCTAGCGGGGGGGCGGAGACCCAGTACTTC
CDR3 protein: CSARASGGAETQYF
V gene: TRBV20-1
J gene: TRBJ2-5
clone size: -
D gene: TRBD2

CDR3 DNA: TGTGCCAGCAGCGTAGGGGACCCGGGTCCTACCCTAGACTACACCTTC
CDR3 protein: CASSVGDPGPTLDYTF
V gene: TRBV9
J gene: TRBJ1-2
clone size: -
D gene: -

CDR3 DNA: TGTGCCAGCAGCCAAGAGTTCACAGAGTGGGATGAGCAGTTCTTC
CDR3 protein: CASSQEFTEWDEQFF
V gene: TRBV3-1
J gene: TRBJ2-1
clone size: -
D gene: -

CDR3 DNA: TGTGTCAGCAGCTGGCGGACTCAACTGGGAGGGACCCAGTACTTC
CDR3 protein: CVSSWRTQLGGTQYF
V gene: TRBV7-8
J gene: TRBJ2-5
clone size: -
D gene: -

CDR3 DNA: TGCGGGGGTTCGGACTCCCAAACAGATACGCAGTATTTT
CDR3 protein: CGGSDSQTDTQYF
V gene: TRBV20-1
J gene: TRBJ2-3
clone size: -
D gene: -

CDR3 DNA: TGCAGCGTTGAAGGTTTTAGGACAGGGGTCTACGAGCAGTACTTC
CDR3 protein: CSVEGFRTGVYEQYF
V gene: TRBV29-1
J gene: TRBJ2-7
clone size: -
D gene: TRBD1

CDR3 DNA: TGTGCCATCAGTGACTTTGGCGAGACCCAGTACTTC
CDR3 protein: CAISDFGETQYF
V gene: TRBV10-3
J gene: TRBJ2-5
clone size: few
D gene: -

CDR3 DNA: TGTGCCACCAGTGATTTTGTGACTACCACAGATACGCAGTATTTT
CDR3 protein: CATSDFVTTTDTQYF
V gene: TRBV24-1
J gene: TRBJ2-3
clone size: -
D gene: -

CDR3 DNA: TGTGCCAGCAGTTACTCGACCGGAGGTCAGCCCCAGCATTTT
CDR3 protein: CASSYSTGGQPQHF
V gene: TRBV6-6
J gene: TRBJ1-5
clone size: many
D gene: -

CDR3 DNA: TGTGCCAGCAACCAAAGACCGTCAACAGATACGCAGTATTTT
CDR3 protein: CASNQRPSTDTQYF
V gene: TRBV3-1
J gene: TRBJ2-3
clone size: -
D gene: -

CDR3 DNA: TGCAGTGCTACGTTAGATACGCAGTATTTT
CDR3 protein: CSATLDTQYF
V gene: TRBV20-1
J gene: TRBJ2-3
clone size: -
D gene: -

CDR3 DNA: TGCAGCGTTGAAGAACGGGACAGGGTCGTCTCTGGGGCCAACGTCCTGACTTTC
CDR3 protein: CSVEERDRVVSGANVLTF
V gene: TRBV29-1
J gene: TRBJ2-6
clone size: -
D gene: TRBD1

CDR3 DNA: TGTGCCAGCAGTATACCCCTAACGGGACAAGAGACCCAGTACTTC
CDR3 protein: CASSIPLTGQETQYF
V gene: TRBV28
J gene: TRBJ2-5
clone size: -
D gene: -

CDR3 DNA: TGTGCCAGTGGGAAGAGGTCCTCCTACGAGCAGTACTTC
CDR3 protein: CASGKRSSYEQYF
V gene: TRBV10-3
J gene: TRBJ2-7
clone size: few
D gene: -

CDR3 DNA: TGTGCCAGCAGCCAAGGTCAGATATACAATGAGCAGTACTTC
CDR3 protein: CASSQGQIYNEQYF
V gene: TRBV14
J gene: TRBJ2-5
clone size: -
D gene: -

CDR3 DNA: TGCAGTGCTAGAGTTGGAGGGACCCGGGACAGGTTCACAGATACGCAGTATTTT
CDR3 protein: CSARVGGTRDRFTDTQYF
V gene: TRBV20-1
J gene: TRBJ2-3
clone size: -
D gene: TRBD1